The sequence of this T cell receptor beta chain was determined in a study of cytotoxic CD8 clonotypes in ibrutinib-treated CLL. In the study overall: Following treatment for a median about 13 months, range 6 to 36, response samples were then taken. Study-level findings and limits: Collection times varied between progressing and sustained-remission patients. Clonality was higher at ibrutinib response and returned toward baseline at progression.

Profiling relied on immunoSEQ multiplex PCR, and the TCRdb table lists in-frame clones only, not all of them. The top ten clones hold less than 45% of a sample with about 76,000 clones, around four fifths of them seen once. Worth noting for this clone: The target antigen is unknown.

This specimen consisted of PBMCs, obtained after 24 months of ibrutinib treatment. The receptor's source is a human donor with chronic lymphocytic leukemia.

CDR3 residues: CASSLVQAGNEKLFF. Here the CDR3 DNA reads TGTGCCAGCAGCTTGGTACAGGCTGGGAATGAAAAACTGTTTTTT. The V gene is TRBV5-6, the J gene TRBJ1-4; the D gene is possibly TRBD1 (5 bases). The germline gives CDR1 SGHDT, CDR2 YYEEEE. Trimming cost V 0 bases and J 5 bases, with 11 bases left between them. The CDR3 has 15 residues.